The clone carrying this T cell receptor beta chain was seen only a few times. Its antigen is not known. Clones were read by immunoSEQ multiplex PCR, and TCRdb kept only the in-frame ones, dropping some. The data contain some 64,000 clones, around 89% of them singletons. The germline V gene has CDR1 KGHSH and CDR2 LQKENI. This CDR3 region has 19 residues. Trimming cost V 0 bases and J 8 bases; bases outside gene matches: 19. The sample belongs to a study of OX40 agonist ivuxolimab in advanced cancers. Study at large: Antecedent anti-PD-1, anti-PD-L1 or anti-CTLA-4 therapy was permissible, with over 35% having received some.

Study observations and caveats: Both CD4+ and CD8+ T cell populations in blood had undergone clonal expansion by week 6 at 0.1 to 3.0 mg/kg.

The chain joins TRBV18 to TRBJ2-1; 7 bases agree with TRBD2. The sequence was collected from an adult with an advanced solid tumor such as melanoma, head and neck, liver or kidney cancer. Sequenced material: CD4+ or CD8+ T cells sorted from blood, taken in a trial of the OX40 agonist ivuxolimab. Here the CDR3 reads CASSPPVSGPRTLGDEQFF. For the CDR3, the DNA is TGTGCCAGCTCACCACCGGTTAGCGGGCCTAGGACTTTGGGCGATGAGCAGTTCTTC.